The 22 T cell receptor beta chains below come from one sample, sequenced in a study of regulatory T cells in long-lasting Graves disease. The authors built TCR beta libraries using iRepertoire HTBI primers and Arm-PCR of CDR3 regions. Each CDR3 protein gets one entry after TCRdb re-called the multiplex PCR reads with MiXCR. The table includes roughly 320,000 distinct CDR3 sequences, 16% detected once. The time point denotes: newly diagnosed GD, antithyroid drugs for less than 3 months. The TCR library was prepared using RNA isolated from PBMCs. Another study also made use of these data, one on T cells in Graves' hyperthyroidism and ophthalmopathy.

The specimen was peripheral blood mononuclear cells (PBMCs), collected at new diagnosis, from a patient treated with antithyroid drugs. These receptors were obtained from a man aged 40-49 years with Graves disease.

At least ten counts were recorded for this clonotype. The V and J genes are TRBV12-3 or TRBV12-4 and TRBJ2-3; 8 bases fit TRBD2. CDR3 size: 16 residues. V lost 6 bases, J lost 2 bases, and 10 bases stayed unmatched. In DNA, the CDR3 is TGTGCCAGCAGCCAAAGGCGGGGGGTACTCACAGATACGCAGTATTTT. It codes for CASSQRRGVLTDTQYF.

This clonotype was observed many times. The V gene is TRBV6-1, the J gene TRBJ2-2; TRBD2 might be the D (5 bases). The V end was cut by 7 bases, the J end by 4 bases, with 10 bases between. CDR1 is MNHNS and CDR2 is SASEGT in the germline V gene. The CDR3 loop spans 13 amino acids. Here the CDR3 reads CASTPGVTGELFF. CDR3 bases: TGTGCCAGCACCCCCGGGGTCACCGGGGAGCTGTTTTTT.

This clonotype appeared a few times. A read error may be the cause here, since a much bigger clone is one base away. The gene calls are TRBV7-9 and TRBJ2-3, with 10 bases aligning to TRBD2. CDR1 is SEHNR and CDR2 is FQNEAQ in the germline V gene (reference sequence). The CDR3 consists of 15 residues. The trim removed 5 bases at V and 2 bases at J, leaving 4 bases unmatched. CDR3: CASSPGLANTDTQYF. CDR3 nucleotide sequence: TGTGCCAGCAGCCCGGGACTAGCGAACACAGATACGCAGTATTTT.

The chain recombines TRBV5-1 with TRBJ2-5; D possibly corresponds to TRBD2 (5 bases). V shed 4 bases and J shed 2 bases, with 15 bases lying between them. Germline V lookup: CDR1 SGHRS, CDR2 YFSETQ. CDR3 length: 15 amino acids. CDR3 sequence (DNA): TGCGCCAGCAGCCCGGGGAACGTAGTACAAGAGACCCAGTACTTC. Its protein product is CASSPGNVVQETQYF.

This clonotype has at least ten counts. The chain uses TRBV5-1 and TRBJ2-5; TRBD1 aligns across 8 bases. V shed 2 bases, J shed 0 bases, and the junction held 3 bases outside the gene matches. The length of the CDR3 is 15 residues. Germline V CDR1 and CDR2: SGHRS, YFSETQ. CDR3 sequence (DNA): TGCGCCAGCAGCTTAGGACAGGGACACCAAGAGACCCAGTACTTC. This translates into CASSLGQGHQETQYF. Drawing the rest from reference TRBV5-1 and TRBJ2-5, the complete variable domain is KAGVTQTPRYLIKTRGQQVTLSCSPISGHRSVSWYQQTPGQGLQFLFEYFSETQRNKGNFPGRFSGRQFSNSRSEMNVSTLELGDSALYLCASSLGQGHQETQYFGPGTRLLVL.

This clonotype came up many times. The V call is TRBV30, the J call TRBJ2-7; D gene unclear. V lost 2 bases and J 5 bases, leaving 7 bases between the germline ends. The CDR3 contains 11 residues. CDR1 and CDR2 (germline): GTSNPN, SVGIG (reference sequence). The CDR3 region has the DNA TGTGCCTGGAGTAACTCTCACGAGCAGTACTTC. Protein sequence: CAWSNSHEQYF.

This clonotype was counted between two and nine times. The rearrangement links TRBV5-1 to TRBJ2-7, with 14 positions matching TRBD2. The CDR3 is 17 residues long. With 4 bases clipped from V and 2 bases from J, the junction kept 8 bases outside the gene matches. Germline CDR1 reads SGHRS; CDR2 reads YFSETQ. In DNA, the CDR3 is TGCGCCAGCAGCACCGGGACTAGCGGGGGTATCACCTACGAGCAGTACTTC. This gives the protein CASSTGTSGGITYEQYF. Together with reference TRBV5-1 and TRBJ2-7, the CDR3 gives the full variable domain: KAGVTQTPRYLIKTRGQQVTLSCSPISGHRSVSWYQQTPGQGLQFLFEYFSETQRNKGNFPGRFSGRQFSNSRSEMNVSTLELGDSALYLCASSTGTSGGITYEQYFGPGTRLTVT.

This clonotype was counted ten times or more. The rearrangement links TRBV2 to TRBJ2-5; TRBD1 matches 10 bases. J lost 5 bases, V lost 6 bases, and 6 bases had no gene match. Germline CDR1 is SNHLY and CDR2 is FYNNEI. CDR3 length: 14 amino acids. CDR3 residues: CASRSTGGHETQYF. In DNA, the CDR3 is TGTGCCAGCAGGTCGACAGGGGGCCATGAGACCCAGTACTTC.

This clonotype was detected many times. The chain is built from TRBV20-1 and TRBJ2-4; 9 bases are shared with TRBD1. With 0 bases clipped from V and 4 bases from J, the junction kept 7 bases outside the gene matches. CDR1 and CDR2 from the germline V gene are DFQATT and SNEGSKA (reference sequence). The CDR3 has 16 residues. This CDR3 is CSARDVRQGVKNIQYF. CDR3 DNA sequence: TGCAGTGCTAGAGATGTGAGACAGGGGGTAAAAAACATTCAGTACTTC.

This clonotype appeared once. V gene TRBV18 combines with J gene TRBJ1-1; D unclear. With 2 bases removed from V and 1 base from J, the gap between germline ends came to 5 bases. CDR1 KGHSH and CDR2 LQKENI come from the germline V gene. The CDR3 runs to 13 residues. CDR3 nucleotide sequence: TGTGCCAGCTCACCAATTGCGAACACTGAAGCTTTCTTT. Residues: CASSPIANTEAFF.

This clonotype was observed a few times. The chain recombines TRBV20-1 with TRBJ2-7; no firm D call. V lost 0 bases and J 9 bases, leaving 15 bases between the germline ends. Germline lookup yields CDR1 DFQATT and CDR2 SNEGSKA (reference sequence). The CDR3 sequence is 13 residues long. DNA for the CDR3: TGCAGTGCTAGAGATAACAGAGACCTTGGGCAGTACTTC. Its translation: CSARDNRDLGQYF.

Ten or more counts support this clonotype. V is TRBV7-3 and J is TRBJ2-3; D unresolved. The V gene's germline CDR1 is SGHTA and CDR2 FQGTGA. There are 13 residues in the CDR3. Trimming took off 3 bases at V and 4 bases at J, with 8 bases between the two ends. The CDR3 loop reads CASSFARADTQYF. CDR3 coding DNA: TGTGCCAGCAGCTTCGCTAGGGCAGATACGCAGTATTTT. Variable domain in full (rest from reference TRBV7-3 and TRBJ2-3): GAGVSQTPSNKVTEKGKYVELRCDPISGHTALYWYRQSLGQGPEFLIYFQGTGAADDSGLPNDRFFAVRPEGSVSTLKIQRTERGDSAVYLCASSFARADTQYFGPGTRLTVL.

The gene calls are TRBV20-1 and TRBJ2-5; no clear D gene. There are 11 residues in the CDR3. The V and J ends lost 8 bases and 1 base respectively, with 8 bases between them. Germline loops: CDR1 DFQATT, CDR2 SNEGSKA (reference sequence). The CDR3 here is CSTSSQETQYF. CDR3 nucleotide sequence: TGCAGTACCAGCAGCCAAGAGACCCAGTACTTC.

This clonotype was found many times. The J gene is TRBJ1-1, the V gene TRBV7-3; the D is unclear. V was clipped by 2 bases and J by 2 bases, with 6 bases between them. Germline lookup yields CDR1 SGHTA and CDR2 FQGTGA. The CDR3 is 13 residues long. The CDR3 DNA reads as TGTGCCAGCAGCTTACGGCTTAACACTGAAGCTTTCTTT. Translation: CASSLRLNTEAFF. Filled out from reference TRBV7-3 and TRBJ1-1, the complete variable domain reads GAGVSQTPSNKVTEKGKYVELRCDPISGHTALYWYRQSLGQGPEFLIYFQGTGAADDSGLPNDRFFAVRPEGSVSTLKIQRTERGDSAVYLCASSLRLNTEAFFGQGTRLTVV.

Ten or more counts support this clonotype. This sequence joins TRBV3-1 and TRBJ2-3, with D tentatively TRBD1 or TRBD2 (5 bases each). The CDR3 length is 17 residues. Germline CDR1 LGHDT, CDR2 YNNKEL (reference sequence). Trimming cost V 4 bases and J 2 bases, with 19 bases left between them. The CDR3 region is CASSLGTAPQTTDTQYF. CDR3 sequence (DNA): TGTGCCAGCAGCCTGGGGACCGCACCTCAAACCACAGATACGCAGTATTTT.

The V call is TRBV2, the J call TRBJ1-1; 9 bases fit TRBD1. Trimming removed 1 base from V and 10 bases from J; junction bases left unmatched: 7. The CDR3 spans 14 residues. Germline lookup yields CDR1 SNHLY and CDR2 FYNNEI. CDR3 bases: TGTGCCAGCAGTGAAGGGACAGGGGCCCTCGGAGCTTTCTTT. Translating it yields CASSEGTGALGAFF.

In its sample, this clonotype was seen many times. The CDR3 region has the DNA TGTGCCAGCAGTTTATGGACAGGGAGAACTGGCACAGATACGCAGTATTTT. Amino acids: CASSLWTGRTGTDTQYF. The chain couples TRBV28 to TRBJ2-3; 7 bases match TRBD1. Trimming took 0 bases from V and 1 from J; bases not matched to a gene: 7. Germline V lookup: CDR1 MDHEN, CDR2 SYDVKM. CDR3 length equals 17 residues.

In the case of this clonotype: A read error may be the cause here, since a much bigger clone is one base away. The J gene is TRBJ2-3, the V gene TRBV7-2; 9 nucleotides match TRBD2. Germline CDR1 reads SGHTA; CDR2 reads FQGNSA. The CDR3 has 17 residues. The CDR3 spells CAGSFNPSGTILDTQYF. In DNA, the CDR3 is TGTGCCGGCAGTTTTAATCCTAGCGGGACGATCCTAGATACGCAGTATTTT.

This clonotype was counted a few times. The rearrangement links TRBV12-3 or TRBV12-4 to TRBJ1-2, with TRBD1 as a possible D gene (5 bases). V shed 6 bases and J shed 8 bases, with 19 bases lying between them. The length of the CDR3 is 14 residues. CDR3 in DNA: TGTGCCAGCAGCCGGGGGGGGTCGGAGAGAGGCTACACCTTC. Amino acid sequence: CASSRGGSERGYTF.

This clonotype was recorded a few times. The chain has TRBV5-1 and TRBJ2-3; TRBD2 aligns across 9 bases. Germline V gene data show CDR1 as SGHRS and CDR2 as YFSETQ. The CDR3 totals 15 residues. With 9 bases clipped from V and 4 bases from J, the junction kept 12 bases outside the gene matches. The CDR3, as DNA: TGCGCCAACTCTTTTAGCGGGGGTTTGGCAGATACGCAGTATTTT. The encoded protein is CANSFSGGLADTQYF.

A few counts support this clonotype. The chain carries TRBV27 and TRBJ2-1; D not certain. V lost 3 bases and J 5 bases, leaving 2 bases between the germline ends. Germline values: CDR1 MNHEY, CDR2 SMNVEV (reference sequence). CDR3 length: 11 amino acids. The CDR3 nucleotides are TGTGCCAGCAGTTTCAACAATGAGCAGTTCTTC. It encodes CASSFNNEQFF.

There are many counts of this clonotype. The V gene is TRBV6-2 or TRBV6-3, the J gene TRBJ2-7; no firm D call. The length of the CDR3 is 11 residues. CDR1 is MNHEY and CDR2 is SVGEGT in the germline V gene. The V and J ends lost 4 bases and 3 bases respectively, with 4 bases between them. The CDR3 DNA is TGTGCCAGCAGTTCCATCTACGAGCAGTACTTC. It codes for CASSSIYEQYF.